The rows below give T cell receptor beta chains drawn from one sample of a study of T-cell memory formation after mild COVID-19. MiXCR, applied by TCRdb to the 5' RACE reads, yields one record per CDR3 protein. The sample has under 450,000 distinct CDR3 sequences; more than 20% are singletons. Sample: PBMCs or a T cell subset sorted from them (not recorded which). The receptors come from an adult woman who had mild COVID-19 (a few samples of this study predate the infection). Cell type and time point are not known. Each CDR3 is given with its conserved first and last residue. Fields, in order: CDR3 DNA, CDR3 protein, clone size, D gene, J gene, V gene, CDR3 length. A D gene is named only where the DNA matches it firmly. Some rows have no size entry. The others give once, few or many, or a class for an expanded clone.

cdr3_nt: TGTGCCAGCAGTCCCTGGGACGGGGCTTTCTTT
cdr3_aa: CASSPWDGAFF
clone_size: few
d_call: .
j_call: TRBJ1-1
v_call: TRBV6-6
cdr3_length: 11

cdr3_nt: TGTGCCAGCAGCAAAGGGAGAGGAGGTGAAAAACTGTTTTTT
cdr3_aa: CASSKGRGGEKLFF
clone_size: many
d_call: .
j_call: TRBJ1-4
v_call: TRBV9
cdr3_length: 14

cdr3_nt: TGTGCCAGCAGCCAAGAGTGGGACAGGGGCCTCAATCAGCCCCAGCATTTT
cdr3_aa: CASSQEWDRGLNQPQHF
clone_size: .
d_call: TRBD1
j_call: TRBJ1-5
v_call: TRBV4-2
cdr3_length: 17

cdr3_nt: TGTGCCAGCTTAGAGGCGTCTGAAGCTTTCTTT
cdr3_aa: CASLEASEAFF
clone_size: .
d_call: .
j_call: TRBJ1-1
v_call: TRBV18
cdr3_length: 11

cdr3_nt: TGTGCCAGCAGTGGACCGGGACAGGGGGCGCGAAAAACTGAAGCTTTCTTT
cdr3_aa: CASSGPGQGARKTEAFF
clone_size: .
d_call: TRBD1
j_call: TRBJ1-1
v_call: TRBV2
cdr3_length: 17

cdr3_nt: TGTGCCACCAGTGAAGGGGGGGCTGGCACCGGGGAGCTGTATTTT
cdr3_aa: CATSEGGAGTGELYF
clone_size: once
d_call: .
j_call: TRBJ2-2
v_call: TRBV24-1
cdr3_length: 15

cdr3_nt: TGTGCTAGTGGTGGAGACAGGCCCTATGGCTACACCTTC
cdr3_aa: CASGGDRPYGYTF
clone_size: .
d_call: .
j_call: TRBJ1-2
v_call: TRBV12-5
cdr3_length: 13

cdr3_nt: TGTGCCAGCAGCGGCTTTGCACCTAGCTCCTACGAGCAGTACTTC
cdr3_aa: CASSGFAPSSYEQYF
clone_size: once
d_call: .
j_call: TRBJ2-7
v_call: TRBV21-1
cdr3_length: 15

cdr3_nt: TGTGCCAGCAGCTTGGTTGGGGGCTTAAGCAATCAGCCCCAGCATTTT
cdr3_aa: CASSLVGGLSNQPQHF
clone_size: .
d_call: .
j_call: TRBJ1-5
v_call: TRBV5-4
cdr3_length: 16

cdr3_nt: TGCAGCGTTGGTGAGGGGGCATCCTCGTACGAGCAGTACTTC
cdr3_aa: CSVGEGASSYEQYF
clone_size: few
d_call: TRBD1
j_call: TRBJ2-7
v_call: TRBV29-1
cdr3_length: 14

cdr3_nt: TGTGCCAGCTCATACCGAGGCGCGGGGAGCTCTGGGGCCAACGTCCTGACTTTC
cdr3_aa: CASSYRGAGSSGANVLTF
clone_size: few
d_call: .
j_call: TRBJ2-6
v_call: TRBV6-2/TRBV6-3
cdr3_length: 18

cdr3_nt: TGTGCCAGCAGCCCTAATGACAGACCCCCTCCCGGGGAGCTGTTTTTT
cdr3_aa: CASSPNDRPPPGELFF
clone_size: .
d_call: .
j_call: TRBJ2-2
v_call: TRBV12-3/TRBV12-4
cdr3_length: 16

cdr3_nt: TGTGCCAGCACAGGGTCGAATGAGCAGTTCTTC
cdr3_aa: CASTGSNEQFF
clone_size: .
d_call: .
j_call: TRBJ2-1
v_call: TRBV6-2/TRBV6-3
cdr3_length: 11

cdr3_nt: TGTGCCAGCAGCCGCACAGGGGCCGCTGAGACCCAGTACTTC
cdr3_aa: CASSRTGAAETQYF
clone_size: .
d_call: TRBD1
j_call: TRBJ2-5
v_call: TRBV7-8
cdr3_length: 14

cdr3_nt: TGTGCCAGCAGTTTGTTGGGACTGGGAGCCTACGAGCAGTACTTC
cdr3_aa: CASSLLGLGAYEQYF
clone_size: few
d_call: .
j_call: TRBJ2-7
v_call: TRBV12-3/TRBV12-4
cdr3_length: 15

cdr3_nt: TGTGCCAGCAGTGCTTCCGGGACGATGGAAGAGACCCAGTACTTC
cdr3_aa: CASSASGTMEETQYF
clone_size: few
d_call: .
j_call: TRBJ2-5
v_call: TRBV2
cdr3_length: 15

cdr3_nt: TGTGCCAGCAGCGTACAGGTGGGGGGCTACACTGAAGCTTTCTTT
cdr3_aa: CASSVQVGGYTEAFF
clone_size: few
d_call: .
j_call: TRBJ1-1
v_call: TRBV9
cdr3_length: 15

cdr3_nt: TGCGCCAGCAGCCGGGACAGGGGAAATTCACCCCTCCACTTT
cdr3_aa: CASSRDRGNSPLHF
clone_size: many
d_call: TRBD1
j_call: TRBJ1-6
v_call: TRBV5-1
cdr3_length: 14

cdr3_nt: TGCAGTGCCCCCTTAGGGACCCTGGGCAGAGTGTACGAGCAGTACTTC
cdr3_aa: CSAPLGTLGRVYEQYF
clone_size: .
d_call: .
j_call: TRBJ2-7
v_call: TRBV20-1
cdr3_length: 16

cdr3_nt: TGTGCCAGCACCCCAGGGGCAGGGGGCTTTACATACGAGCAGTACTTC
cdr3_aa: CASTPGAGGFTYEQYF
clone_size: few
d_call: TRBD1
j_call: TRBJ2-7
v_call: TRBV6-1
cdr3_length: 16

cdr3_nt: TGTGCCACCGTCAGGGACTCTTGGGAAGAGACCCAGTACTTC
cdr3_aa: CATVRDSWEETQYF
clone_size: few
d_call: .
j_call: TRBJ2-5
v_call: TRBV12-3/TRBV12-4
cdr3_length: 14

cdr3_nt: TGCAGTGCGAACATGGGACTAGCGGGAGTGCATGAGCAGTTCTTC
cdr3_aa: CSANMGLAGVHEQFF
clone_size: few
d_call: TRBD2
j_call: TRBJ2-1
v_call: TRBV20-1
cdr3_length: 15

cdr3_nt: TGTGCCTGGAGTGCTGGGGCCAACGTCCTGACTTTC
cdr3_aa: CAWSAGANVLTF
clone_size: .
d_call: .
j_call: TRBJ2-6
v_call: TRBV30
cdr3_length: 12

cdr3_nt: TGCGCCAGCAGCTTCGACAGGTTAGCTGGGGCCAACGTCCTGACTTTC
cdr3_aa: CASSFDRLAGANVLTF
clone_size: .
d_call: .
j_call: TRBJ2-6
v_call: TRBV5-1
cdr3_length: 16

cdr3_nt: TGTGCCAGCAGCCAGACGGGGGCCGTACTCTACGAGCAGTACTTC
cdr3_aa: CASSQTGAVLYEQYF
clone_size: .
d_call: .
j_call: TRBJ2-7
v_call: TRBV3-1
cdr3_length: 15